This T cell receptor (beta chain) was found in a study of identical twins. Study-wide results and caveats: For out-of-frame beta sequences, excess twin sharing was weaker.

Using its own MiXCR run on the 5' RACE reads, TCRdb lists one record per CDR3 protein. This sample has around 690,000 distinct CDR3 sequences; approximately 21% occur once, and the top ten carry about 4.3%. This clonotype was seen a handful of times. Its target is not known. This CDR3 contains 16 residues. The germline CDR1 and CDR2 sequences are MGHDK and SYGVNS. Trimming removed 1 base from V and 4 bases from J; junction bases left unmatched: 7. The sample was also linked to a second study, of T cells expressing NK-cell markers. Per that study: Most of the eight sequenced donors were HCMV-seropositive; one was seronegative. Sorting was limited to alpha-beta TCR-expressing T cells with an anti-gamma-delta TCR antibody in several experiments. In four donors, dominant clonotypes made up about 28.3-60.1% of CD3+CD56-NKG2C+ cells.

The sequence was obtained from a woman aged 18-29 years in good health. Sequenced: PBMCs. This chain joins TRBV25-1 and TRBJ2-1; 7 bases match TRBD2. This CDR3 is CASSELWGGSYNEQFF. Here the CDR3 DNA reads TGTGCCAGCAGTGAATTATGGGGGGGGAGTTACAATGAGCAGTTCTTC. The full variable domain, rest sourced from reference TRBV25-1 and TRBJ2-1, is EADIYQTPRYLVIGTGKKITLECSQTMGHDKMYWYQQDPGMELHLIHYSYGVNSTEKGDLSSESTVSRIRTEHFPLTLESARPSHTSQYLCASSELWGGSYNEQFFGPGTRLTVL.